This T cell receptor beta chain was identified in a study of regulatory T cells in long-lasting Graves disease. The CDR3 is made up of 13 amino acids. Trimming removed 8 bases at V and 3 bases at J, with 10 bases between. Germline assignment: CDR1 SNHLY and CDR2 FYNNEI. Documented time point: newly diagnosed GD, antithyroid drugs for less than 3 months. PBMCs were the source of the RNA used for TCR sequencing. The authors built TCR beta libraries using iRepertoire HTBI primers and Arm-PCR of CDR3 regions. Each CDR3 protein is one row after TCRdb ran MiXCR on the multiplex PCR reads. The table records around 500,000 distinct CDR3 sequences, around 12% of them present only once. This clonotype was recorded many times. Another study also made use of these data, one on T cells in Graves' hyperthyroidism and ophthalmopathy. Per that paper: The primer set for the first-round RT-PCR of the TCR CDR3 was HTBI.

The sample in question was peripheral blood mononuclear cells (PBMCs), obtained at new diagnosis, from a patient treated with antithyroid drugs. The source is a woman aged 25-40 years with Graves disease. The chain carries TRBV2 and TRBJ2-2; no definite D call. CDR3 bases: TGTGCCAGCTGTTTAGGGTACACCGGGGAGCTGTTTTTT. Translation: CASCLGYTGELFF.